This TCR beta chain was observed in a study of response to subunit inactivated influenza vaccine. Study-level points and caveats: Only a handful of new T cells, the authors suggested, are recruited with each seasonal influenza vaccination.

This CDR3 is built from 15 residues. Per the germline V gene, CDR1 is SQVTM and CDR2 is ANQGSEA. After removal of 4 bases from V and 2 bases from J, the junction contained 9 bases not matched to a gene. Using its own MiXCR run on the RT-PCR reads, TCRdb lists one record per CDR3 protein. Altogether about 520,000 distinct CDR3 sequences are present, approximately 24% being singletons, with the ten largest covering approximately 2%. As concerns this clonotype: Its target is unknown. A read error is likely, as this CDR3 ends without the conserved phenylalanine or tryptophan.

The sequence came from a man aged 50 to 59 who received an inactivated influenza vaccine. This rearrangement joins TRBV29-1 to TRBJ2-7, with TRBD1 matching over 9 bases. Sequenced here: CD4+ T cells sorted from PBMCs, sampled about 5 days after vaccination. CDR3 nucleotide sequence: TGCAGCGTTGGCCGAGGACAGGGGAACCCCTACGAGCAGTACCTC. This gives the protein CSVGRGQGNPYEQYL.